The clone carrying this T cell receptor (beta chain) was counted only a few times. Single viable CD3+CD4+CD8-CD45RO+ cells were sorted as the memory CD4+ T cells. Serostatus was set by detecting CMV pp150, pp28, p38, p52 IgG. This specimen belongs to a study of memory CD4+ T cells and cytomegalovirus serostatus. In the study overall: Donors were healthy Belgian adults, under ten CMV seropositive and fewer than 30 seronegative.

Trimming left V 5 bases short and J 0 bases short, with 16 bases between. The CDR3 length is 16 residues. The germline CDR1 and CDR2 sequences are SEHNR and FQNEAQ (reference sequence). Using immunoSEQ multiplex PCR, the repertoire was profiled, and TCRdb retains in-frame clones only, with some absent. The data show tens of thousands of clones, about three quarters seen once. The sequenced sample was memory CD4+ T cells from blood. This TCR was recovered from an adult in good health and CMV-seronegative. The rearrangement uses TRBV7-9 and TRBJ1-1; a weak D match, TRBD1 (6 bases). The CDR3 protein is CASSPRGRTMNTEAFF. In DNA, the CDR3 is TGTGCCAGCAGCCCGCGGGGGCGGACTATGAACACTGAAGCTTTCTTT.